One sample yielded the 28 T cell receptor beta chains listed below, sequenced in a study of cytomegalovirus exposure and HLA in healthy donors. Primers: 60 Vbeta forward and 13 Jbeta reverse. Repertoires were generated with immunoSEQ multiplex PCR, while TCRdb's copy carries only in-frame clones and drops some. Its listing shows tens of thousands of clones. The specimen sequenced was PBMCs. These receptors came from a man between 45 and 60 years old in good health and CMV-seronegative.

This sequence joins TRBV12-5 and TRBJ1-2; D remains ambiguous. CDR1 is LGHNT, CDR2 FRNRAP, per germline. Trimming removed 3 bases at V and 6 bases at J, with 23 bases between. The CDR3 length is 17 residues. CDR3 bases: TGTGCTAGTGGTTTTGGCGGAGGACGCTTGAACGTGGATGGCTACACCTTC. This sequence encodes CASGFGGGRLNVDGYTF.

For the CDR3, the DNA is TGTGCCAGCAGTGCGGCACAGGTTCAGACTGGAAACACCATATATTTT. Residues: CASSAAQVQTGNTIYF. The V gene is TRBV2, the J gene TRBJ1-3; tentative D call: TRBD1 (5 bases). The CDR3 covers 16 residues. Per germline, CDR1 SNHLY and CDR2 FYNNEI. V gave up 4 bases and J gave up 2 bases, with 15 bases separating them.

V gene TRBV4-3 combines with J gene TRBJ2-7; no clear D gene. The V gene's germline CDR1 is LGHNA and CDR2 YSLEER. There are 13 residues in the CDR3. The germline V and J ends were trimmed by 4 bases and 3 bases, with 10 bases remaining between them. In DNA form, the CDR3 reads TGCGCCAGCAGCCCATTGTGGCACTACGAGCAGTACTTC. Its protein product is CASSPLWHYEQYF.

V and J are TRBV19 and TRBJ1-2; 9 bases agree with TRBD1. J lost 3 bases, V lost 8 bases, and 4 bases had no gene match. The CDR3 is 13 amino acids. Germline V gives CDR1 LNHDA, CDR2 SQIVND (reference sequence). The CDR3 DNA follows: TGTGCCAGTCTCGGACAGGGGTACTATGGCTACACCTTC. Protein product: CASLGQGYYGYTF. The entire variable domain, with the rest obtained from reference TRBV19 and TRBJ1-2, is as follows: DGGITQSPKYLFRKEGQNVTLSCEQNLNHDAMYWYRQDPGQGLRLIYYSQIVNDFQKGDIAEGYSVSREKKESFPLTVTSAQKNPTAFYLCASLGQGYYGYTFGSGTRLTVV.

The genes are TRBV5-1 and TRBJ1-4, with D possibly being TRBD1 (6 bases). Germline CDR1 SGHRS, CDR2 YFSETQ. V was clipped by 7 bases and J by 3 bases, with 10 bases between them. This CDR3 has 13 residues. CDR3 sequence reads: CASHGGPNEKLFF. CDR3 DNA: TGCGCCAGCCATGGGGGCCCTAATGAAAAACTGTTTTTT.

The J gene is TRBJ1-2, the V gene TRBV5-1; tentatively, D is TRBD1 (5 bases). V lost 4 bases, J lost 0 bases, and 16 bases lay in between. CDR3 size: 16 residues. Germline V lookup: CDR1 SGHRS, CDR2 YFSETQ. CDR3 residues: CASSRTGREANYGYTF. Written as DNA, the CDR3 is TGCGCCAGCAGCCGGACCGGCAGGGAAGCTAACTATGGCTACACCTTC.

This chain joins TRBV4-1 and TRBJ2-7; the D gene is possibly TRBD2 (6 bases). Trimming removed 1 base from V and 5 bases from J, with 18 bases in between. This CDR3 region has 16 residues. Per the germline V gene, CDR1 is MGHRA and CDR2 is YSYEKL. Written as DNA, the CDR3 is TGCGCCAGCAGCCAAGTTGGTCAGCTTCGCGGGAACGAGCAGTACTTC. It translates to CASSQVGQLRGNEQYF.

This chain links TRBV7-3 with TRBJ2-1, with TRBD1 identical over 7 bases. V shed 8 bases, J shed 1 base, and the junction held 5 bases outside the gene matches. The CDR3 has 14 amino acids. Germline CDR1 SGHTA, CDR2 FQGTGA. CDR3 nucleotide sequence: TGTGCCAGCGGCCGACAGGGATCCTACAATGAGCAGTTCTTC. Translation gives CASGRQGSYNEQFF.

V gene TRBV2 combines with J gene TRBJ2-5; TRBD2 might be the D (5 bases). This CDR3 spans 13 amino acids. Germline loops: CDR1 SNHLY, CDR2 FYNNEI. V shed 10 bases and J shed 5 bases, with 17 bases lying between them. CDR3 sequence: CATSRRLGETQYF. For the CDR3, the DNA is TGTGCCACTTCCAGGAGGTTGGGGGAGACCCAGTACTTC. Full variable domain (rest looked up from reference TRBV2 and TRBJ2-5): EPEVTQTPSHQVTQMGQEVILRCVPISNHLYFYWYRQILGQKVEFLVSFYNNEISEKSEIFDDQFSVERPDGSNFTLKIRSTKLEDSAMYFCATSRRLGETQYFGPGTRLLVL.

The chain recombines TRBV10-1 with TRBJ2-7; 10 nucleotides line up with TRBD1. V trimming: 8 bases; J trimming: 0 bases; junction bases outside the gene matches: 7. Germline loops: CDR1 WNHNN, CDR2 SYGVQD (reference sequence). The CDR3 has 15 residues. The CDR3 DNA reads as TGCGCCAGCCGGACGGGACAGGGGATCTCCTACGAGCAGTACTTC. This translates into CASRTGQGISYEQYF.

The rearrangement links TRBV7-2 to TRBJ2-6, with a weak D call TRBD1 (6 bases). The V and J ends lost 5 bases and 0 bases respectively, with 8 bases between them. The CDR3 runs 15 residues. The V gene's germline CDR1 is SGHTA and CDR2 FQGNSA. The CDR3 here is CASSQQGSGANVLTF. The CDR3 nucleotides read TGTGCCAGCAGCCAACAGGGCTCTGGGGCCAACGTCCTGACTTTC.

The rearrangement uses TRBV7-3 and TRBJ2-3; 7 bases map to TRBD1. V shed 5 bases, J shed 4 bases, and the junction held 3 bases outside the gene matches. CDR1 SGHTA and CDR2 FQGTGA come from the germline V gene. The CDR3 extends over 13 amino acids. Here the CDR3 DNA reads TGTGCCAGCAGCCACGGACAGGCAGATACGCAGTATTTT. It yields the protein CASSHGQADTQYF.

The rearrangement links TRBV11-2 to TRBJ1-1; TRBD1 matches at 7 bases. Per the germline V gene, CDR1 is SGHAT and CDR2 is FQNNGV. This CDR3 has 14 amino acids. Unmatched junction bases numbered 6, after V lost 3 bases and J lost 5 bases. This CDR3 is CASSLQRGPTEAFF. CDR3 DNA sequence: TGTGCCAGCAGCTTGCAGAGGGGGCCTACTGAAGCTTTCTTT.

The chain combines TRBV6-5 with TRBJ2-5, with a tentative D call TRBD2 (7 bases). This CDR3 has 14 residues. V was clipped by 2 bases and J by 7 bases, with 14 bases between them. Looked up from germline, CDR1 is MNHEY and CDR2 is SVGAGI. In nucleotides, the CDR3 is TGTGCCAGCAGTTACAAGGGGGGGCGAGGGACCCAGTACTTC. The encoded protein is CASSYKGGRGTQYF.

CDR3 residues: CASIGDHSPLHF. DNA of the CDR3: TGTGCCAGCATAGGGGATCATTCACCCCTCCACTTT. The V gene is TRBV2, the J gene TRBJ1-6, with D possibly matching TRBD1 (5 bases). The ends were cut back, 7 bases at V and 8 bases at J, with 9 bases in the middle. The CDR3 contains 12 residues. Germline values: CDR1 SNHLY, CDR2 FYNNEI. The full variable domain, in which reference TRBV2 and TRBJ1-6 provide the parts outside the CDR3, is EPEVTQTPSHQVTQMGQEVILRCVPISNHLYFYWYRQILGQKVEFLVSFYNNEISEKSEIFDDQFSVERPDGSNFTLKIRSTKLEDSAMYFCASIGDHSPLHFGNGTRLTVT.

V and J are TRBV5-1 and TRBJ2-5, with D possibly being TRBD1 (6 bases). The CDR3 length is 14 residues. Looked up from germline, CDR1 is SGHRS and CDR2 is YFSETQ. Trimming cost V 3 bases and J 1 base, with 10 bases left between them. CDR3 protein: CASSSDRSQETQYF. The CDR3 DNA is TGCGCCAGCAGCTCCGACAGGTCCCAAGAGACCCAGTACTTC.

The genes are TRBV28 and TRBJ1-1; TRBD1 agrees at 8 bases. Germline loops: CDR1 MDHEN, CDR2 SYDVKM. The V and J ends lost 2 bases and 7 bases, in that order; junction bases with no gene match: 6. The CDR3 totals 14 residues. In nucleotides, the CDR3 is TGTGCCAGCAGTTTACGGACAGGGTGGGTTGAAGCTTTCTTT. This codes for CASSLRTGWVEAFF.

The chain recombines TRBV9 with TRBJ1-2; D unresolved. Germline values: CDR1 SGDLS, CDR2 YYNGEE. The V end was cut by 6 bases, the J end by 6 bases, with 12 bases between. The CDR3 totals 12 residues. CDR3 loop: CASMSRENGYTF. Written as DNA, the CDR3 is TGTGCCAGCATGTCCCGAGAGAATGGCTACACCTTC.

The DNA for the CDR3 is TGTGCCACTGGACTTCGTGGCTACACCTTC. This encodes CATGLRGYTF. The V call is TRBV19, the J call TRBJ1-2; D gene unclear. The germline V gene has CDR1 LNHDA and CDR2 SQIVND (reference sequence). Trimming removed 10 bases from V and 7 bases from J, with 10 bases in between. CDR3 size: 10 residues.

The gene calls are TRBV28 and TRBJ2-7, with TRBD2 matching over 9 bases. Germline-derived CDR1 and CDR2 are MDHEN and SYDVKM. The CDR3 length is 15 residues. V shed 5 bases, J shed 4 bases, and the junction held 9 bases outside the gene matches. DNA for the CDR3: TGTGCCAGCAGTAGTAAGCGGGGGGCAGCATACGAGCAGTACTTC. This translates into CASSSKRGAAYEQYF.

The J gene is TRBJ2-5, the V gene TRBV4-2, with TRBD2 matching over 14 bases. Germline V gives CDR1 LGHNA, CDR2 YNFKEQ. This CDR3 has 20 residues. The trim removed 1 base at V and 4 bases at J, leaving 14 bases unmatched. CDR3 region: CASSQGGTSGGAGPRETQYF. The CDR3 DNA reads as TGTGCCAGCAGCCAAGGGGGGACTAGCGGGGGTGCCGGGCCCCGAGAGACCCAGTACTTC.

V is TRBV7-2 and J is TRBJ1-5, with 7 bases aligning to TRBD1. Trimming removed 7 bases from V and 4 bases from J; junction bases left unmatched: 7. There are 14 residues in the CDR3. The germline CDR1 and CDR2 sequences are SGHTA and FQGNSA. This CDR3 reads CASTLNRGNQPQHF. The DNA of the CDR3 is TGTGCCAGCACCCTAAACAGGGGAAATCAGCCCCAGCATTTT.

This sequence joins TRBV11-2 and TRBJ1-1, with a weak D call TRBD1 (5 bases). V was pared by 1 base and J by 6 bases, with 9 bases between. The germline V gene has CDR1 SGHAT and CDR2 FQNNGV. CDR3 length equals 13 residues. CDR3 nucleotides: TGTGCCAGCAGCTTAGGGGGGGGTTCTGAAGCTTTCTTT. It specifies CASSLGGGSEAFF. Supplemented by reference TRBV11-2 and TRBJ1-1, the full variable domain reads EAGVAQSPRYKIIEKRQSVAFWCNPISGHATLYWYQQILGQGPKLLIQFQNNGVVDDSQLPKDRFSAERLKGVDSTLKIQPAKLEDSAVYLCASSLGGGSEAFFGQGTRLTVV.

This chain joins TRBV6-5 and TRBJ1-6, with D uncertain. From germline, CDR1 is MNHEY and CDR2 SVGAGI. V lost 6 bases and J 10 bases, leaving 13 bases between the germline ends. The CDR3 has 13 amino acids. The CDR3 here is CASRRHEASPLHF. As DNA, the CDR3 is TGTGCCAGCAGACGACACGAAGCCTCACCCCTCCACTTT.

V is TRBV28 and J is TRBJ2-5; D is perhaps TRBD1 (6 bases). Trimming took off 4 bases at V and 6 bases at J, with 12 bases between the two ends. CDR3 length: 13 amino acids. CDR1 and CDR2 (germline): MDHEN, SYDVKM. CDR3 DNA: TGTGCCAGCAGTTCTCCGTGGGGGCAGACCCAGTACTTC. Its protein is CASSSPWGQTQYF.

The chain carries TRBV19 and TRBJ1-1, with D tentatively TRBD1 (5 bases). The CDR3 runs 12 residues. Trimming pared 9 bases from V and 7 bases from J, leaving 15 bases between. The germline V gene has CDR1 LNHDA and CDR2 SQIVND (reference sequence). This chain's CDR3 is CASRYITGEAFF. Here the CDR3 DNA reads TGTGCCAGCAGGTATATTACAGGTGAAGCTTTCTTT.

This chain connects TRBV7-2 to TRBJ1-6, with 9 bases matching TRBD1. The V gene's germline CDR1 is SGHTA and CDR2 FQGNSA. The CDR3 has 15 amino acids. J was trimmed by 11 bases and V by 4 bases; bases with no gene match: 9. CDR3 sequence reads: CASSSTTGGLTPLHF. The CDR3 DNA sequence: TGTGCCAGCAGCTCAACGACAGGGGGATTAACACCCCTCCACTTT. Drawing the rest from reference TRBV7-2 and TRBJ1-6, the complete variable domain is GAGVSQSPSNKVTEKGKDVELRCDPISGHTALYWYRQSLGQGLEFLIYFQGNSAPDKSGLPSDRFSAERTGGSVSTLTIQRTQQEDSAVYLCASSSTTGGLTPLHFGNGTRLTVT.

The rearrangement uses TRBV7-2 and TRBJ2-1, with 8 nucleotides matching TRBD2. V shed 5 bases and J 1 base; nucleotides not matched to a gene: 4. CDR1 SGHTA and CDR2 FQGNSA come from the germline V gene. The CDR3 is made up of 15 amino acids. The CDR3 DNA reads TGTGCCAGCAGCCGTCCTAGCGGGTCCTACAATGAGCAGTTCTTC. It is translated as CASSRPSGSYNEQFF.